Shown below are 23 T cell receptor beta chains from a single sample sequenced in a study of beta chain features in type 1 diabetes. As every portion of the isolated RNA was reverse transcribed, the sequencing read expressed TCRB transcripts. The repertoire was sequenced with immunoSEQ multiplex PCR; TCRdb's copy has only in-frame clones and lacks some. Of 450,000 to 600,000 clones detected, approximately 28% appear once; the ten largest clones hold more than 0.055%. Sequenced: naive CD4+ T cells from blood. These receptors came from a man aged 18 to 30 in good health.

A few counts support this clone. The chain carries TRBV9 and TRBJ2-3; TRBD1 aligns across 8 bases. The V and J ends lost 5 bases and 2 bases, in that order; junction bases with no gene match: 7. The CDR3 is 15 residues long. CDR1 and CDR2 (germline): SGDLS, YYNGEE. CDR3 loop: CASRTTGDFTDTQYF. CDR3 DNA: TGTGCCAGCAGGACGACAGGGGACTTCACAGATACGCAGTATTTT.

To note about this clone: Other DNA variants within this sample encode the same CDR3. The chain uses TRBV5-1 and TRBJ2-3; D may match TRBD1 or TRBD2 (5 bases each). CDR3 length: 13 residues. Germline loops: CDR1 SGHRS, CDR2 YFSETQ. V dropped 4 bases and J dropped 3 bases, with 9 bases sitting between them. This CDR3 reads CASSPGRTDTQYF. The CDR3 nucleotides are TGCGCCAGCAGCCCGGGACGGACAGATACGCAGTATTTT.

The chain uses TRBV29-1 and TRBJ2-1, with 9 bases identical to TRBD2. Unmatched junction bases numbered 2, after V lost 1 base and J lost 4 bases. Germline-derived CDR1 and CDR2 are SQVTM and ANQGSEA. The CDR3 spans 14 residues. The CDR3 loop reads CSVEGTSAYNEQFF. CDR3 nucleotide sequence: TGCAGCGTTGAAGGGACTAGCGCTTACAATGAGCAGTTCTTC.

This clone was counted only a few times. The chain combines TRBV7-2 with TRBJ2-3, with 11 positions matching TRBD2. The germline gives CDR1 SGHTA, CDR2 FQGNSA. J was trimmed by 5 bases and V by 0 bases; bases with no gene match: 7. This CDR3 is built from 17 residues. The CDR3 coding sequence is TGTGCCAGCAGCTTAGCGTTTACTAGCGGGGGTGAAGATACGCAGTATTTT. Translation: CASSLAFTSGGEDTQYF. Variable domain in full (rest from reference TRBV7-2 and TRBJ2-3): GAGVSQSPSNKVTEKGKDVELRCDPISGHTALYWYRQSLGQGLEFLIYFQGNSAPDKSGLPSDRFSAERTGGSVSTLTIQRTQQEDSAVYLCASSLAFTSGGEDTQYFGPGTRLTVL.

A word on this clone: At the DNA level, this CDR3 is encoded by other sequences in the same sample as well. The rearrangement links TRBV30 to TRBJ2-7; no clear D gene. The CDR3 extends over 11 amino acids. V was trimmed by 3 bases and J by 0 bases, leaving 3 bases between them. Germline CDR1 is GTSNPN and CDR2 is SVGIG (reference sequence). The CDR3 bases are TGTGCCTGGAGAGGCTCCTACGAGCAGTACTTC. Translated: CAWRGSYEQYF.

This clone was counted a few times. J is TRBJ1-2 and V is TRBV7-6; maybe TRBD1 (6 bases). The CDR3 has 15 amino acids. The ends were cut back, 6 bases at V and 3 bases at J, with 17 bases in the middle. Per the germline V gene, CDR1 is SGHVS and CDR2 is FNYEAQ. In DNA, the CDR3 is TGTGCCAGCAGTCCCGAGGGGGGCGCATACTATGGCTACACCTTC. Translating gives CASSPEGGAYYGYTF.

This clone was seen a handful of times. The rearrangement uses TRBV30 and TRBJ2-3; D remains unclear. Deletions cut 4 bases from V and 1 base from J, with 12 bases between. This CDR3 comprises 14 residues. The germline V gene has CDR1 GTSNPN and CDR2 SVGIG (reference sequence). Here the CDR3 reads CAWTTRSGTDTQYF. The CDR3, as DNA: TGTGCCTGGACAACCCGGTCTGGCACAGATACGCAGTATTTT.

The J gene is TRBJ2-1, the V gene TRBV29-1; D is unresolved. With 7 bases removed from V and 8 bases from J, the gap between germline ends came to 15 bases. The germline gives CDR1 SQVTM, CDR2 ANQGSEA. This CDR3 comprises 12 residues. The CDR3 is CSADGCADEQFF. The CDR3, as DNA: TGCAGCGCCGACGGTTGTGCGGATGAGCAGTTCTTC.

This rearrangement joins TRBV30 to TRBJ1-1; no firm D call. The CDR3 runs to 15 residues. The V gene's germline CDR1 is GTSNPN and CDR2 SVGIG (reference sequence). The V end lost 0 bases, the J end lost 1 base, and 12 bases lay between the germline ends. This chain's CDR3 is CAWSVYSQKNTEAFF. DNA for the CDR3: TGTGCCTGGAGTGTCTACAGCCAAAAGAACACTGAAGCTTTCTTT.

This clone showed up just a few times. J is TRBJ2-1 and V is TRBV5-1; D uncertain. V shed 0 bases and J shed 6 bases, with 16 bases lying between them. Germline V gives CDR1 SGHRS, CDR2 YFSETQ. This CDR3 contains 16 residues. CDR3 DNA sequence: TGCGCCAGCAGCTTGGTCCCAGTAGGATCCCGCAATGAGCAGTTCTTC. Translated, it gives CASSLVPVGSRNEQFF.

CDR3 nucleotides: TGTGCCAGCAGACAACCGCCCGGGGGTCGCCAGAACACTGAAGCTTTCTTT. Residues: CASRQPPGGRQNTEAFF. The chain links TRBV13 to TRBJ1-1; D might be TRBD1 (5 bases). V was cut by 6 bases and J by 1 base, with 21 bases left in between. CDR1 is PRHDT and CDR2 is FYEKMQ in the germline V gene (reference sequence). The CDR3 sequence is 17 residues long.

The V gene is TRBV14, the J gene TRBJ2-1; TRBD2 aligns across 8 bases. The CDR3 loop spans 17 amino acids. Trimming cost V 4 bases and J 3 bases; bases outside gene matches: 11. Germline V gene sequence: CDR1 SGHDN, CDR2 FVKESK. The CDR3, as DNA: TGTGCCAGCAGCCCACACCGCGCCAGCGGGAGCTACAATGAGCAGTTCTTC. As protein: CASSPHRASGSYNEQFF.

The genes are TRBV7-2 and TRBJ2-6; D is ambiguous. Germline V lookup: CDR1 SGHTA, CDR2 FQGNSA. This CDR3 spans 12 amino acids. The V gene lost 5 bases and the J gene lost 9 bases, with 8 bases spanning the gap. CDR3 in amino acids: CASSLFSNVLTF. The CDR3 DNA sequence: TGTGCCAGCAGCCTTTTCAGCAACGTCCTGACTTTC.

A few counts support this clone. The chain is built from TRBV28 and TRBJ2-2, with TRBD2 as a possible D gene (5 bases). The ends were cut back, 4 bases at V and 6 bases at J, with 21 bases in the middle. Germline V gene data show CDR1 as MDHEN and CDR2 as SYDVKM. This CDR3 spans 17 amino acids. CDR3 amino acids: CASSSYTGSGPSGELFF. The CDR3 region has the DNA TGTGCCAGCAGTTCCTATACGGGGTCCGGGCCGTCCGGGGAGCTGTTTTTT.

The chain uses TRBV30 and TRBJ1-2; unclear D gene. This CDR3 region has 12 residues. Germline CDR1 and CDR2: GTSNPN and SVGIG (reference sequence). V lost 1 base, J lost 0 bases, and 3 bases lay in between. DNA of the CDR3: TGTGCCTGGAGTGCCACTAACTATGGCTACACCTTC. It translates to CAWSATNYGYTF.

This clone was observed a handful of times. The chain is built from TRBV7-6 and TRBJ2-5, with a weak D call TRBD2 (6 bases). This CDR3 has 15 residues. Germline CDR1 and CDR2: SGHVS and FNYEAQ. With 3 bases removed from V and 5 bases from J, the gap between germline ends came to 16 bases. DNA of the CDR3: TGTGCCAGCAGCTTCGGGAGCGGTAACGGGGAGACCCAGTACTTC. Amino acid sequence: CASSFGSGNGETQYF.

The chain has TRBV18 and TRBJ1-1; 9 bases agree with TRBD1. The CDR3 is 16 amino acids. Germline values: CDR1 KGHSH, CDR2 LQKENI. Trimming cost V 0 bases and J 4 bases; bases outside gene matches: 6. CDR3 nucleotides: TGTGCCAGCTCACCACCCGGGACAGGGTCGCGCACTGAAGCTTTCTTT. This gives the protein CASSPPGTGSRTEAFF.

The gene calls are TRBV27 and TRBJ1-2; weak D call: TRBD1 (6 bases). The ends were cut back, 2 bases at V and 4 bases at J, with 17 bases in the middle. Germline lookup yields CDR1 MNHEY and CDR2 SMNVEV (reference sequence). This CDR3 has 16 residues. As DNA, the CDR3 is TGTGCCAGCAGTTTAGCGCGGGGCAGGGGTTTCTATGGCTACACCTTC. It specifies CASSLARGRGFYGYTF.

The sample holds a few counts of this clone. The rearrangement links TRBV25-1 to TRBJ1-1; D gene ambiguous. Between the trimmed V and J ends, which lost 6 bases and 4 bases, there was a span of 9 bases. The V gene's germline CDR1 is MGHDK and CDR2 SYGVNS. CDR3 size: 12 residues. CDR3 protein: CASRGSLTEAFF. For the CDR3, the DNA is TGTGCCAGCAGAGGCAGCCTCACTGAAGCTTTCTTT.

The chain carries TRBV28 and TRBJ2-3; 8 nucleotides agree with TRBD1. CDR1 and CDR2 from the germline V gene are MDHEN and SYDVKM. CDR3 length: 11 amino acids. Trimming took 4 bases from V and 14 from J; bases not matched to a gene: 5. The CDR3 nucleotides read TGTGCCAGCAGTTCCCCGGGACAGGCGTATTTT. Translated: CASSSPGQAYF.

This chain connects TRBV7-3 to TRBJ2-3; the D is unclear. The CDR3 sequence is 12 residues long. V was pared by 0 bases and J by 5 bases, with 3 bases between. Looked up from germline, CDR1 is SGHTA and CDR2 is FQGTGA. CDR3 nucleotides: TGTGCCAGCAGCTTAACGAGAGATACGCAGTATTTT. Translation: CASSLTRDTQYF.

The V and J genes are TRBV14 and TRBJ2-3; D gene unclear. This CDR3 contains 15 residues. Germline V gene data show CDR1 as SGHDN and CDR2 as FVKESK. Trimming cost V 2 bases and J 4 bases, with 13 bases left between them. This chain's CDR3 is CASSQLGEGPDTQYF. CDR3 DNA sequence: TGTGCCAGCAGCCAACTCGGAGAAGGCCCAGATACGCAGTATTTT.

V gene TRBV27 combines with J gene TRBJ2-3; 11 nucleotides line up with TRBD2. This CDR3 has 17 residues. Germline-derived CDR1 and CDR2 are MNHEY and SMNVEV (reference sequence). V shed 1 base, J shed 5 bases, and the junction held 8 bases outside the gene matches. For the CDR3, the DNA is TGTGCCAGCAGTTTATTCGGGCTAGCGGGAGGACAAGATACGCAGTATTTT. Residues: CASSLFGLAGGQDTQYF.